This TCR beta chain was identified during a study of T cells expressing NK-cell markers. The CDR3 totals 14 residues. Germline V lookup: CDR1 ENHRY, CDR2 SYGVKD. TCRdb re-called the 5' RACE reads, yielding one record per CDR3 amino acid sequence without DNA. The sample has some 440,000 distinct CDR3 sequences. The material sequenced was blood T cells: a sorted CD56 or NKG2C T cell subset, CD4+ or CD8+ T cells, or bulk PBMC T cells (not recorded which). This clonotype was obtained from a woman in her 50s in good health. The chain has TRBV10-3 and TRBJ2-7; TCRdb names TRBD1, which stays unverified in the absence of DNA. CDR3 sequence reads: CATDPGSASYEQYF.